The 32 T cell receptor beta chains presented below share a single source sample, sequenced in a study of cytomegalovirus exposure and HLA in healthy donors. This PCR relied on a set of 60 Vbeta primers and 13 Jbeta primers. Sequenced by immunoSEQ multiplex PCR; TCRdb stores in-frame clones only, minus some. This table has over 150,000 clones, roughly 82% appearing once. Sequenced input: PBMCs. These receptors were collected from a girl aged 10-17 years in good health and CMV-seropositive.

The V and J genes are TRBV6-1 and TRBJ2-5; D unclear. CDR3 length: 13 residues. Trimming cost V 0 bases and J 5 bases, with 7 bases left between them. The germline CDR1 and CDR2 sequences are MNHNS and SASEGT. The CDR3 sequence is CASSEAPRETQYF. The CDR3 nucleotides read TGTGCCAGCAGTGAAGCGCCTAGGGAGACCCAGTACTTC.

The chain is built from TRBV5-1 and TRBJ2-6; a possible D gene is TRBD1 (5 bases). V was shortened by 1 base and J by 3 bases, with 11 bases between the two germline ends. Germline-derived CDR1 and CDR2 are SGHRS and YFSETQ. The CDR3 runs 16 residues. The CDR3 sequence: CASSLPQGSGANVLTF. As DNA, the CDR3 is TGCGCCAGCAGCTTGCCCCAGGGCAGTGGGGCCAACGTCCTGACTTTC.

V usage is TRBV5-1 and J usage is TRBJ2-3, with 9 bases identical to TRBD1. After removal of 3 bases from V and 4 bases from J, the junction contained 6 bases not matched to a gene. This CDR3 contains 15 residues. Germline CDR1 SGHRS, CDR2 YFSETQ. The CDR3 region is CASSWGQGGSDTQYF. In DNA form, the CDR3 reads TGCGCCAGCAGCTGGGGACAGGGAGGATCAGATACGCAGTATTTT.

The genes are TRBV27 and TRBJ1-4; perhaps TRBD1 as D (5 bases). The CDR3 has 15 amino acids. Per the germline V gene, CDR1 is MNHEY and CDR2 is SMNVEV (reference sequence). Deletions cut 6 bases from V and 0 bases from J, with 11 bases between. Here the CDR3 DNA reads TGTGCCAGCAGGAGCAGGGTTACAACTAATGAAAAACTGTTTTTT. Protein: CASRSRVTTNEKLFF. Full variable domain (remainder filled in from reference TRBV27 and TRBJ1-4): EAQVTQNPRYLITVTGKKLTVTCSQNMNHEYMSWYRQDPGLGLRQIYYSMNVEVTDKGDVPEGYKVSRKEKRNFPLILESPSPNQTSLYFCASRSRVTTNEKLFFGSGTQLSVL.

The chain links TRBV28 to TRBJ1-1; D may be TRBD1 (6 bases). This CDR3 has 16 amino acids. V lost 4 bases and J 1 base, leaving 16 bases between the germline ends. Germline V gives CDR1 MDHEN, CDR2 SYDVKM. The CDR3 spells CASSSPQGIGNTEAFF. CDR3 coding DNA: TGTGCCAGCAGTTCACCACAGGGTATCGGGAACACTGAAGCTTTCTTT.

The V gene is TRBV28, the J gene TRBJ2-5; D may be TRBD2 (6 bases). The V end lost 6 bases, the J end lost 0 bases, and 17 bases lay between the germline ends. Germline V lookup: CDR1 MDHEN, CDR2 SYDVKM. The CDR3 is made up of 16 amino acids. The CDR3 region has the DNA TGTGCCAGCAGCCCTTGGGCCGGGAGTTACCAAGAGACCCAGTACTTC. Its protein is CASSPWAGSYQETQYF.

For the CDR3, the DNA is TGTGCCAGCAGTTTGCAGGGCAATCAGCCCCAGCATTTT. Encoded protein: CASSLQGNQPQHF. J is TRBJ1-5 and V is TRBV27; D is undetermined. Per the germline V gene, CDR1 is MNHEY and CDR2 is SMNVEV (reference sequence). Deletions cut 3 bases from V and 2 bases from J, with 5 bases between. The CDR3 extends over 13 amino acids.

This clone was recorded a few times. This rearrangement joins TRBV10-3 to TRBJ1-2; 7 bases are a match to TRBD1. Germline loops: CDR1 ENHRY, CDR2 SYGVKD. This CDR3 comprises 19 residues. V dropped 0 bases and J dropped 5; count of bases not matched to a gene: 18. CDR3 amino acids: CAISESGGQEYQDGYGYTF. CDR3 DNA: TGTGCCATCAGTGAGTCCGGAGGACAGGAATATCAAGATGGTTATGGCTACACCTTC.

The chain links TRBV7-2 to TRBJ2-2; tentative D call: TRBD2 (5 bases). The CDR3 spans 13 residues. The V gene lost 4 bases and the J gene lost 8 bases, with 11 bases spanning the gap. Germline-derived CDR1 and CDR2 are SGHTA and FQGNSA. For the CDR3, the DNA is TGTGCCAGCAGCTCCTACGGGGAGGGGGAGCTGTTTTTT. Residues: CASSSYGEGELFF.

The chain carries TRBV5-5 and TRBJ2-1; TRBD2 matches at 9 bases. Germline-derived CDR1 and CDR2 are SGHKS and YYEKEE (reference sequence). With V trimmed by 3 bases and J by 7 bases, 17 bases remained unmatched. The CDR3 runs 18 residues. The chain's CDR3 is CASSYGLLAGLWGNEQFF. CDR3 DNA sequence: TGTGCCAGCAGCTACGGACTTCTAGCGGGACTATGGGGGAATGAGCAGTTCTTC.

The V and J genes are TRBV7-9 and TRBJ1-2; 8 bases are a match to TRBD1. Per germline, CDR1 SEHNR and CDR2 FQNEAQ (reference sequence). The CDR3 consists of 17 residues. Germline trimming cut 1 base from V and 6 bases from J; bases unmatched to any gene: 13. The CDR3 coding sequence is TGTGCCAGCAGCTTAGACGGGGCAGGGGGCGCGTTGGATGGCTACACCTTC. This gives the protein CASSLDGAGGALDGYTF.

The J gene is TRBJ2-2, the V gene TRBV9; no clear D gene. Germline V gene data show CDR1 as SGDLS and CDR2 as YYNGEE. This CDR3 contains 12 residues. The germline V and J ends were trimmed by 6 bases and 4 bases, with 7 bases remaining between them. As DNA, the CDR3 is TGTGCCAGCAAGGCAGGCACCGGGGAGCTGTTTTTT. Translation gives CASKAGTGELFF.

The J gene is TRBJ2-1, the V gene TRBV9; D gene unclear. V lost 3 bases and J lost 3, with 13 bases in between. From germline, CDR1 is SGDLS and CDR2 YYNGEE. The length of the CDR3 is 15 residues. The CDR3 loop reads CASSAGVNSYNEQFF. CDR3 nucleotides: TGTGCCAGCAGCGCCGGTGTTAATAGCTACAATGAGCAGTTCTTC.

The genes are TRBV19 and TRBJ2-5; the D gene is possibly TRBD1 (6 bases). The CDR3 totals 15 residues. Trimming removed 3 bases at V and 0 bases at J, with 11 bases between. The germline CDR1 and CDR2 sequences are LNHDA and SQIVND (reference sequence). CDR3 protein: CASSIGQQYQETQYF. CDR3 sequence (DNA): TGTGCCAGTAGTATTGGACAGCAGTACCAAGAGACCCAGTACTTC.

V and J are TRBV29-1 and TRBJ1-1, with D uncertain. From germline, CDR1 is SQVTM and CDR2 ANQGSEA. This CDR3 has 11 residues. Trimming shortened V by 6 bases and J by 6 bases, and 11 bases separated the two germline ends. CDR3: CSVATDPEAFF. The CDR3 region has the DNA TGCAGCGTAGCAACAGACCCTGAAGCTTTCTTT.

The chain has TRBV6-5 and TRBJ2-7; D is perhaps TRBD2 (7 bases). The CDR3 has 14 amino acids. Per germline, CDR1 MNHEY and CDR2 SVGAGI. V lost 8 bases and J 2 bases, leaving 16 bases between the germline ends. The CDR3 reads CASGRGGGPYEQYF. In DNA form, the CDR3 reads TGTGCCAGCGGGCGCGGGGGCGGCCCCTACGAGCAGTACTTC.

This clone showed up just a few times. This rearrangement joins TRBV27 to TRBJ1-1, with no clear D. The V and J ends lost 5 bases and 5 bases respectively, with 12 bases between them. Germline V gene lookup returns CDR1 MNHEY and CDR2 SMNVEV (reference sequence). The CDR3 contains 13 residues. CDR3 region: CASSPPRETEAFF. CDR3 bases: TGTGCCAGCAGTCCCCCACGTGAGACTGAAGCTTTCTTT.

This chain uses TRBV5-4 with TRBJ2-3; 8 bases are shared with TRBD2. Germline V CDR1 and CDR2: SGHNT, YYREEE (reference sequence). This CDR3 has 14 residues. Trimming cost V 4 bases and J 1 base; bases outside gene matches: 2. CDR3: CASSLSGGTDTQYF. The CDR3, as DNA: TGTGCCAGCAGCCTTAGCGGGGGCACAGATACGCAGTATTTT.

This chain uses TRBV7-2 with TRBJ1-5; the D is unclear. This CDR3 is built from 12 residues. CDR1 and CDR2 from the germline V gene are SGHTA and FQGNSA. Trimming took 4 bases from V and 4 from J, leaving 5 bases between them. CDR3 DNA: TGTGCCAGCAGCTCCCAGAATCAGCCCCAGCATTTT. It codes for CASSSQNQPQHF.

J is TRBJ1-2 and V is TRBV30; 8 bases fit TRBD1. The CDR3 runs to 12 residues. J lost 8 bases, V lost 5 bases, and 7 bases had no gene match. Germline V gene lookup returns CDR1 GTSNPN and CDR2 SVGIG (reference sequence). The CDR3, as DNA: TGTGCCTGGGAACTGGACAGGGTGGGCTACACCTTC. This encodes CAWELDRVGYTF.

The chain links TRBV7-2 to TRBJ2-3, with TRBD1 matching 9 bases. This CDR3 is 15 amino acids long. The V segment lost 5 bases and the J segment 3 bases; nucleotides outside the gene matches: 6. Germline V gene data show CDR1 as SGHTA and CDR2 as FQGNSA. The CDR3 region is CASSPNGQGTDTQYF. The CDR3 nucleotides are TGTGCCAGCAGCCCTAACGGACAGGGGACAGATACGCAGTATTTT.

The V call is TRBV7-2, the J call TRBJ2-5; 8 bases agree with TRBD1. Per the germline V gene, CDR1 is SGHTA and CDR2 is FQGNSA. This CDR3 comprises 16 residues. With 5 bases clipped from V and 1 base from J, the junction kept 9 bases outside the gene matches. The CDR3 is CASSPKDRAFQETQYF. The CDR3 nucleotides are TGTGCCAGCAGCCCTAAGGACAGGGCATTCCAAGAGACCCAGTACTTC.

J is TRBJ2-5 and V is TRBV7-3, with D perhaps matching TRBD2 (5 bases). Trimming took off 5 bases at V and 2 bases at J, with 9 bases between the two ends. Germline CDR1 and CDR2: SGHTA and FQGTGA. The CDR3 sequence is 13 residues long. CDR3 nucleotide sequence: TGTGCCAGCAGCGCCGGGGTACAAGAGACCCAGTACTTC. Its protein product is CASSAGVQETQYF.

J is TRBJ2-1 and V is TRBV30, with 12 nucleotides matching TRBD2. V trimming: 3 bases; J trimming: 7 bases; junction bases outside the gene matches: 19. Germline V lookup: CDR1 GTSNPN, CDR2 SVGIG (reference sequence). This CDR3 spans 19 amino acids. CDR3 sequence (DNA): TGTGCCTGGAGAGCCGATTCTAGCGGGAGGGCCATAGGTGTTAATGAGCAGTTCTTC. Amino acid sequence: CAWRADSSGRAIGVNEQFF.

The chain's CDR3 is CSVRMGDRGHEQYF. CDR3 coding DNA: TGCAGCGTGCGCATGGGGGACAGGGGCCACGAGCAGTACTTC. J is TRBJ2-7 and V is TRBV29-1; 10 bases line up with TRBD1. The CDR3 consists of 14 residues. The germline V gene has CDR1 SQVTM and CDR2 ANQGSEA. V lost 6 bases to trimming and J lost 5 bases; unmatched junction nucleotides: 10.

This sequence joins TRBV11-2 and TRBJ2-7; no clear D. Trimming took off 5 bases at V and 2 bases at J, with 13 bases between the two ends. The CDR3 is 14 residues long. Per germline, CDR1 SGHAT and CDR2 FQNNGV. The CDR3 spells CASSPVVATYEQYF. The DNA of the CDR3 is TGTGCCAGCAGCCCCGTTGTCGCGACCTACGAGCAGTACTTC. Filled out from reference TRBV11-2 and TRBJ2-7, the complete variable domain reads EAGVAQSPRYKIIEKRQSVAFWCNPISGHATLYWYQQILGQGPKLLIQFQNNGVVDDSQLPKDRFSAERLKGVDSTLKIQPAKLEDSAVYLCASSPVVATYEQYFGPGTRLTVT.

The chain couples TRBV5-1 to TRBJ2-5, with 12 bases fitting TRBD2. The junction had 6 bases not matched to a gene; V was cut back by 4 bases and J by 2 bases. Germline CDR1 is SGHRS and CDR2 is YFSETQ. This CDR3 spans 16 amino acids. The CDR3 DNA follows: TGCGCCAGCAGCCCGGGACTAGCGGGCCCTCAAGAGACCCAGTACTTC. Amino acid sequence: CASSPGLAGPQETQYF.

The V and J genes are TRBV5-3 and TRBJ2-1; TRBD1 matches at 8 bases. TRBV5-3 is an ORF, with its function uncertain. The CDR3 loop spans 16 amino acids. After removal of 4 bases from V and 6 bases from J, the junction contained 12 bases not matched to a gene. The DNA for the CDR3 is TGTGCCAGAAGCCCTACCCGGGACAGGAGCCTCAATGAGCAGTTCTTC. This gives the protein CARSPTRDRSLNEQFF.

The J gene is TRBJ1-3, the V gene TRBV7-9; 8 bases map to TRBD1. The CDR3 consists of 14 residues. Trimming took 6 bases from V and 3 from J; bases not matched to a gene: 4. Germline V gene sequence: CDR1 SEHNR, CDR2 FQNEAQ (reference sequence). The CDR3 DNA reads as TGTGCCAGCAGATCACAGGGGGATGGAAACACCATATATTTT. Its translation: CASRSQGDGNTIYF.

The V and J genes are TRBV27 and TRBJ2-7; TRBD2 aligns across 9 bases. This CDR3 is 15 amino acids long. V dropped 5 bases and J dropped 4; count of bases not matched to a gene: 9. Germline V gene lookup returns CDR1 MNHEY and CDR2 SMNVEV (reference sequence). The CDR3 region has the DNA TGTGCCAGCAGTGGATACACAGGACTAGCGTACGAGCAGTACTTC. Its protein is CASSGYTGLAYEQYF.

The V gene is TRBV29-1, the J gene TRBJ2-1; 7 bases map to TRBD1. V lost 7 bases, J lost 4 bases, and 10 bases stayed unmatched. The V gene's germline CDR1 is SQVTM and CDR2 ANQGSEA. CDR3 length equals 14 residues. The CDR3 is CSGIGGQIYNEQFF. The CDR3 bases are TGCAGCGGCATAGGGGGACAGATATACAATGAGCAGTTCTTC.

The CDR3 sequence: CASSSGTGINEQFF. In DNA form, the CDR3 reads TGTGCCAGCAGTTCCGGGACAGGGATCAATGAGCAGTTCTTC. This sequence joins TRBV27 and TRBJ2-1; 9 bases are shared with TRBD1. The CDR3 covers 14 residues. Trimming removed 4 bases from V and 6 bases from J; junction bases left unmatched: 4. Per the germline V gene, CDR1 is MNHEY and CDR2 is SMNVEV (reference sequence).